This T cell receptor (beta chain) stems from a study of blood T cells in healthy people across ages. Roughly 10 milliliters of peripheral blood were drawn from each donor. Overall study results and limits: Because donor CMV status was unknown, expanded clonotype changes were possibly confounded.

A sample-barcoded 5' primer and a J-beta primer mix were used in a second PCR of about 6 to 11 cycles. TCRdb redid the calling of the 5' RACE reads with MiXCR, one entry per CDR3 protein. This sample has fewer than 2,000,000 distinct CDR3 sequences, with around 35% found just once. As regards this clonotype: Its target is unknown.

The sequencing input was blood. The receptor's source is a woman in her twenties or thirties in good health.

CDR3 loop: CASSRQSNEQFF. In DNA, the CDR3 is TGTGCCAGCAGCCGACAGAGCAATGAGCAGTTCTTC. This chain connects TRBV7-9 to TRBJ2-1, with D possibly matching TRBD1 (5 bases). The germline V and J ends were trimmed by 5 bases and 6 bases, with 8 bases remaining between them. Germline CDR1 and CDR2: SEHNR and FQNEAQ (reference sequence). CDR3 length equals 12 residues.